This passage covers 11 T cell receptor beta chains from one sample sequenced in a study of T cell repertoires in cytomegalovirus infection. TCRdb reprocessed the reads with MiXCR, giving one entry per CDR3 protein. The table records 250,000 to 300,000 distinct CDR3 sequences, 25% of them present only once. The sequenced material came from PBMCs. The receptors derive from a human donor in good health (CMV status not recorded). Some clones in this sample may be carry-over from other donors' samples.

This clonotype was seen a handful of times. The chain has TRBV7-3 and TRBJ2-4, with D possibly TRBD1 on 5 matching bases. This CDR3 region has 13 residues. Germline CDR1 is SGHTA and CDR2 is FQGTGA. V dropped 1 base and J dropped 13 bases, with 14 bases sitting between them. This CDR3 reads CASSLIPQTAQYF. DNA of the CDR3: TGTGCCAGCAGCTTAATCCCTCAGACAGCACAGTACTTC.

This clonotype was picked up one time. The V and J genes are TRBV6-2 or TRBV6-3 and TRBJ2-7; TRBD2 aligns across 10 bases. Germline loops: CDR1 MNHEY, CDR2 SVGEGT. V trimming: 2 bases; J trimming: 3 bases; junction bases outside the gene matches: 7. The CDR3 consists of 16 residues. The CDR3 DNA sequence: TGTGCCAGCAGTTACGGTTCTAGCGGGAGTATCTACGAGCAGTACTTC. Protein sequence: CASSYGSSGSIYEQYF.

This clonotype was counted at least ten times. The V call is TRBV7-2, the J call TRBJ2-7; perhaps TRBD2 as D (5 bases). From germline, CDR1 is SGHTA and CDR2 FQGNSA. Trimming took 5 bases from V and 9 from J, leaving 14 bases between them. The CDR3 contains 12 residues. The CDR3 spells CASSAGPVGQYF. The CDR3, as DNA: TGTGCCAGCAGCGCGGGCCCGGTGGGGCAGTACTTC.

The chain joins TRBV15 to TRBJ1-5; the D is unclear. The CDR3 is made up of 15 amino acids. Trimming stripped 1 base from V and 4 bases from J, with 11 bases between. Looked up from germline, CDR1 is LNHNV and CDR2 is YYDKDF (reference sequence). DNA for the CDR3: TGTGCCACCAGCAGAGCGGGCACAGCTAATCAGCCCCAGCATTTT. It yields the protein CATSRAGTANQPQHF.

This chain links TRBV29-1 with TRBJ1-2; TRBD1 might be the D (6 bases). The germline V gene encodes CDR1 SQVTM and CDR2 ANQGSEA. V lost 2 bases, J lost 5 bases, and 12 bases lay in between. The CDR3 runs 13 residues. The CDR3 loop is CSVERTASYGYTF. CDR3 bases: TGCAGCGTTGAAAGGACAGCTTCTTATGGCTACACCTTC. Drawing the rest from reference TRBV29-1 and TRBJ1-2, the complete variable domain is SAVISQKPSRDICQRGTSLTIQCQVDSQVTMMFWYRQQPGQSLTLIATANQGSEATYESGFVIDKFPISRPNLTFSTLTVSNMSPEDSSIYLCSVERTASYGYTFGSGTRLTVV.

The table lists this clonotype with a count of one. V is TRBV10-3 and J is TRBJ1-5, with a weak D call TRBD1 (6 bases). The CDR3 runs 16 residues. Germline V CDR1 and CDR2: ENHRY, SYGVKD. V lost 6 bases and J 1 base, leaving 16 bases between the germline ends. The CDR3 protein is CAISETGFSSNQPQHF. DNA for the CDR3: TGTGCCATCAGCGAAACAGGGTTTTCGAGCAATCAGCCCCAGCATTTT.

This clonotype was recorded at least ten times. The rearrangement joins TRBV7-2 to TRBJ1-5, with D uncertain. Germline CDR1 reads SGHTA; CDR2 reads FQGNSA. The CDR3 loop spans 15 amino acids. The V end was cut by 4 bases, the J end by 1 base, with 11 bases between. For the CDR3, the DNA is TGTGCCAGCAGCTCCTTGTCCGAAAGCAATCAGCCCCAGCATTTT. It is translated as CASSSLSESNQPQHF. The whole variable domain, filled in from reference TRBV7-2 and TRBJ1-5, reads GAGVSQSPSNKVTEKGKDVELRCDPISGHTALYWYRQSLGQGLEFLIYFQGNSAPDKSGLPSDRFSAERTGGSVSTLTIQRTQQEDSAVYLCASSSLSESNQPQHFGDGTRLSIL.

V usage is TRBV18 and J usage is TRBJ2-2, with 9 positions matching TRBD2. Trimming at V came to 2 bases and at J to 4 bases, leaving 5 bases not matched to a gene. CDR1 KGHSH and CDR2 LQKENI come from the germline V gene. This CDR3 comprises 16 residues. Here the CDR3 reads CASSPGSGGSTGELFF. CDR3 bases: TGTGCCAGCTCACCAGGTAGCGGGGGAAGCACCGGGGAGCTGTTTTTT.

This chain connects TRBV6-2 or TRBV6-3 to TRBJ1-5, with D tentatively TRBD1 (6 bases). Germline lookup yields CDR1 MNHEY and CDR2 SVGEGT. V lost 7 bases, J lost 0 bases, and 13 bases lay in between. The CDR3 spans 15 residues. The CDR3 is CASTQGTYSNQPQHF. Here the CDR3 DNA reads TGTGCCAGCACTCAGGGGACGTATAGCAATCAGCCCCAGCATTTT.

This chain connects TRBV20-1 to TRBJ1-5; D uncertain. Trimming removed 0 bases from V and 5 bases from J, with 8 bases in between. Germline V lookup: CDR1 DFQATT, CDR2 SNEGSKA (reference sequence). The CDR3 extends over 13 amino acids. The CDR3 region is CSAREGGYQPQHF. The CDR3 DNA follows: TGCAGTGCTAGAGAGGGAGGATATCAGCCCCAGCATTTT.

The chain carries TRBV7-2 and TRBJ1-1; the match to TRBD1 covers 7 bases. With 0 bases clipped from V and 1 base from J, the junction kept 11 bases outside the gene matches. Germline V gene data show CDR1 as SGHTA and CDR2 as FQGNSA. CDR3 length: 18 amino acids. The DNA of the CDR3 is TGTGCCAGCAGCTTAGCGCTCTGGACAGGTAGCAGGAACACTGAAGCTTTCTTT. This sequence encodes CASSLALWTGSRNTEAFF.